This section outlines one TCR beta chain sequence together with its context. Its antigen is not known. The study used thymus tissue resected during corrective heart surgery. This entry belongs to a study of human thymus T cells. Overall study results and limits: Related work showed strongly overlapping thymic repertoires across unrelated individuals. Biased V and J segment usage appeared in thymus and peripheral blood.

The table came from immunoSEQ multiplex PCR; TCRdb's copy has only in-frame clones and leaves some out. The table records 55,000 to 85,000 clones, 95% of them present only once. The germline V and J ends were trimmed by 2 bases and 9 bases, with 19 bases remaining between them. This CDR3 has 15 amino acids. CDR1 is SEHNR, CDR2 FQNEAQ, per germline (reference sequence). V usage is TRBV7-9 and J usage is TRBJ2-5; D may be TRBD1 or TRBD2 (5 bases each). The clonotype originates from a girl under two years old with a congenital heart defect but otherwise immunologically healthy. The specimen sequenced was thymus tissue. CDR3 nucleotides: TGTGCCAGCAGCTTAAGAGAGGGGCTAAGGTGGGCCCAGTACTTC. Its protein is CASSLREGLRWAQYF.